The 10 T cell receptor beta chains below all came from one sample that was sequenced in a study of blood T cell repertoires in COVID-19. Method: immunoSEQ multiplex PCR; TCRdb's copy keeps in-frame clones and lacks some. The sample gives 170,000 or so clones, about 83% of which show up once; about 12% is in the top ten. What was sequenced was peripheral blood. The receptors come from a woman in her seventies with COVID-19, enrolled during active disease.

The J gene is TRBJ1-6, the V gene TRBV10-3; D is unresolved. Between the trimmed V and J ends, which lost 4 bases and 13 bases, there was a span of 17 bases. The CDR3 is 14 residues long. Germline lookup yields CDR1 ENHRY and CDR2 SYGVKD. The CDR3 reads CAISAGLDGGPLHF. CDR3 DNA: TGTGCCATCAGTGCCGGCCTTGATGGCGGTCCCCTCCACTTT.

The chain is built from TRBV7-3 and TRBJ2-5; possibly TRBD2 for D (5 bases). From germline, CDR1 is SGHTA and CDR2 FQGTGA. This CDR3 is built from 13 residues. The V end lost 1 base, the J end lost 7 bases, and 10 bases lay between the germline ends. The CDR3 DNA reads TGTGCCAGCAGCTTAAGACCGAGCGGGACCCAGTACTTC. Translated: CASSLRPSGTQYF.

The V and J genes are TRBV6-5 and TRBJ1-1; a weak D match, TRBD1 (6 bases). Trimming removed 5 bases from V and 5 bases from J, with 9 bases in between. Germline CDR1 reads MNHEY; CDR2 reads SVGAGI. The CDR3 length is 12 residues. This CDR3 is CASSRGITEAFF. DNA for the CDR3: TGTGCCAGCAGTAGGGGGATAACTGAAGCTTTCTTT.

The chain joins TRBV9 to TRBJ2-5, with 8 bases matching TRBD2. The CDR3 sequence is 17 residues long. Losses at the gene ends were 7 bases for V and 5 bases for J; bases not matched to a gene: 19. Germline lookup yields CDR1 SGDLS and CDR2 YYNGEE. Written as DNA, the CDR3 is TGTGCCAGCGGTCGGTCCGTCGAGCGGGAGCGTTCCGAGACCCAGTACTTC. It is translated as CASGRSVERERSETQYF.

This clone turned up a few times. The rearrangement joins TRBV7-3 to TRBJ2-1; weak D call: TRBD1 (5 bases). CDR1 and CDR2 (germline): SGHTA, FQGTGA. V lost 4 bases and J lost 8, with 9 bases in between. This CDR3 comprises 12 residues. The CDR3, as DNA: TGTGCCAGCAGCTCGCAGGGCTATGAGCAGTTCTTC. This gives the protein CASSSQGYEQFF.

The CDR3 spells CASSQDPADTQYF. The DNA for the CDR3 is TGTGCCAGCAGCCAAGATCCAGCAGATACGCAGTATTTT. This rearrangement joins TRBV3-1 (or the pseudogene TRBV3-2) to TRBJ2-3; unclear D gene. Germline-derived CDR1 and CDR2 are LGHDT and YNNKEL (reference sequence). The V end was cut by 0 bases, the J end by 4 bases, with 5 bases between. The CDR3 runs 13 residues.

This chain links TRBV27 with TRBJ2-3; D perhaps matches TRBD1 (6 bases). The germline V gene has CDR1 MNHEY and CDR2 SMNVEV (reference sequence). V was clipped by 5 bases and J by 1 base, with 13 bases between them. The CDR3 extends over 15 amino acids. The CDR3 sequence: CASSPGVVGTDTQYF. For the CDR3, the DNA is TGTGCCAGCAGTCCAGGGGTCGTGGGCACAGATACGCAGTATTTT.

V usage is TRBV4-2 and J usage is TRBJ1-6; tentative D call: TRBD1 (5 bases). The CDR3 runs 17 residues. Per the germline V gene, CDR1 is LGHNA and CDR2 is YNFKEQ. The V gene lost 0 bases and the J gene lost 10 bases, with 19 bases spanning the gap. The CDR3 protein is CASSQEKLGRAGSPLHF. As DNA, the CDR3 is TGTGCCAGCAGCCAAGAAAAGCTTGGCAGGGCAGGCTCACCCCTCCACTTT.

The rearrangement joins TRBV28 to TRBJ2-7, with TRBD2 matching over 10 bases. The junction had 13 bases not matched to a gene; V was cut back by 5 bases and J by 0 bases. Germline CDR1 reads MDHEN; CDR2 reads SYDVKM. The CDR3 is 18 amino acids. CDR3 in amino acids: CASSPQSGLAVISYEQYF. The CDR3 region has the DNA TGTGCCAGCAGTCCCCAATCCGGACTAGCGGTAATCTCCTACGAGCAGTACTTC.

The J gene is TRBJ1-1, the V gene TRBV20-1; D might be TRBD1 (6 bases). The CDR3 extends over 10 amino acids. CDR1 is DFQATT and CDR2 is SNEGSKA in the germline V gene (reference sequence). V dropped 4 bases and J dropped 10 bases, with 10 bases sitting between them. As DNA, the CDR3 is TGCAGTGCTAAGGGACACGGAGCTTTCTTT. The encoded protein is CSAKGHGAFF.